The text below deals with one T cell receptor (beta chain). Its antigen is not known. This sample is part of a study of radiation and T cells in renal cell carcinoma. Study results and limitations: Top tumor clonotypes rose in blood 2 weeks post-radiation, then contracted.

Germline V gene sequence: CDR1 SGHRS, CDR2 YFSETQ. The length of the CDR3 is 14 residues. V lost 5 bases and J lost 4, with 15 bases in between. Produced via immunoSEQ multiplex PCR; TCRdb's table is partial and in-frame only. Of around 100,000 clones in the sample, 84% were seen once. Time point indicated: blood 4 weeks post-SBRT, at nephrectomy. Treatment described: 15 Gy SBRT to primary tumor, nephrectomy 4 weeks later. Nephrectomy followed 15 Gy stereotactic body radiation by 4 weeks. The sequence was obtained from a man in his sixties with renal cell carcinoma. The sequencing used blood, collected from a patient whose treatment included radiotherapy and nephrectomy. This chain joins TRBV5-1 and TRBJ1-1; maybe TRBD1 (5 bases). The CDR3 sequence: CASSYVDSTTEAFF. CDR3 nucleotide sequence: TGCGCCAGCAGTTACGTCGACAGTACCACTGAAGCTTTCTTT.